The 24 T cell receptor beta chains in this list originate from one sample, sequenced in a study of T cell responses to AZD1222 COVID-19 vaccine. Produced via immunoSEQ multiplex PCR; TCRdb's table is partial and in-frame only. The data contain 90,000 to 120,000 clones, 92% of them singletons. The sample consisted of peripheral blood, taken 28 days after the second AZD1222 dose. The receptors originated from an adult who received the AZD1222 COVID-19 vaccine.

The genes are TRBV7-7 and TRBJ1-6, with TRBD1 identical over 7 bases. Per germline, CDR1 SSHAT and CDR2 FNYEAQ (reference sequence). CDR3 length equals 17 residues. Unmatched junction bases numbered 7, after V lost 5 bases and J lost 0 bases. The CDR3 region has the DNA TGTGCCAGCAGCCACCGGGACAGAAGCTCCTATAATTCACCCCTCCACTTT. This encodes CASSHRDRSSYNSPLHF.

This clone was detected a few times. The chain has TRBV6-2 or TRBV6-3 and TRBJ2-1, with 12 nucleotides matching TRBD2. V was clipped by 0 bases and J by 7 bases; unmatched bases: 19. The CDR3 is 21 residues long. The germline V gene encodes CDR1 MNHEY and CDR2 SVGEGT. The CDR3 sequence: CASSYSIPASGGANAWNEQFF. CDR3 DNA sequence: TGTGCCAGCAGTTACTCGATACCGGCTAGCGGGGGGGCCAACGCTTGGAATGAGCAGTTCTTC.

CDR3: CASSLRDRVGMNTEAFF. CDR3 sequence (DNA): TGTGCCAGCAGCTTACGGGACAGGGTGGGAATGAACACTGAAGCTTTCTTT. The chain combines TRBV7-6 with TRBJ1-1; 9 bases map to TRBD1. V was pared by 2 bases and J by 0 bases, with 7 bases of the junction left unmatched. The CDR3 extends over 17 amino acids. Germline CDR1 and CDR2: SGHVS and FNYEAQ.

The rearrangement uses TRBV7-6 and TRBJ2-7; D uncertain. Per germline, CDR1 SGHVS and CDR2 FNYEAQ. The CDR3 consists of 13 residues. Trimming pared 1 base from V and 3 bases from J, leaving 7 bases between. The CDR3 sequence: CASSLDGVYEQYF. The CDR3 DNA is TGTGCCAGCAGCTTAGATGGGGTCTACGAGCAGTACTTC.

This chain joins TRBV7-3 and TRBJ2-5, with 8 positions matching TRBD1. Germline CDR1 and CDR2: SGHTA and FQGTGA. With V trimmed by 4 bases and J by 4 bases, 2 bases remained unmatched. The CDR3 length is 13 residues. CDR3 amino acids: CASSSTGGETQYF. The CDR3 DNA follows: TGTGCCAGCAGCTCAACAGGGGGAGAGACCCAGTACTTC.

There are many counts of this clone. The genes are TRBV2 and TRBJ1-2, with D possibly TRBD1 on 5 matching bases. The CDR3 length is 15 residues. The V gene's germline CDR1 is SNHLY and CDR2 FYNNEI. V lost 1 base to trimming and J lost 2 bases, with 11 bases between them. The CDR3, as DNA: TGTGCCAGCAGTGAAGTAATCTCAGGGAACTATGGCTACACCTTC. It translates to CASSEVISGNYGYTF.

This rearrangement joins TRBV6-5 to TRBJ2-1; TRBD2 might be the D (6 bases). The V gene's germline CDR1 is MNHEY and CDR2 SVGAGI. The CDR3 totals 13 residues. V was pared by 6 bases and J by 5 bases, with 11 bases between. Here the CDR3 reads CASSFRLDNEQFF. In DNA form, the CDR3 reads TGTGCCAGCAGCTTCAGACTAGACAATGAGCAGTTCTTC.

V usage is TRBV27 and J usage is TRBJ2-2; 7 nucleotides match TRBD2. CDR3 size: 15 residues. CDR1 and CDR2 from the germline V gene are MNHEY and SMNVEV (reference sequence). V lost 2 bases, J lost 5 bases, and 5 bases stayed unmatched. CDR3 region: CASSLGTITTGELFF. CDR3 DNA: TGTGCCAGCAGTTTAGGGACTATTACGACCGGGGAGCTGTTTTTT.

V usage is TRBV3-1 (or the pseudogene TRBV3-2) and J usage is TRBJ1-2; D is undetermined. CDR3 length: 16 residues. The germline V gene has CDR1 LGHDT and CDR2 YNNKEL (reference sequence). Trimming took 0 bases from V and 6 from J, leaving 17 bases between them. CDR3 amino acids: CASSQDLVLGIHGYTF. The DNA of the CDR3 is TGTGCCAGCAGCCAAGATCTCGTTTTAGGGATACATGGCTACACCTTC.

For this clone: This CDR3 is also generated by other DNA sequences in the sample. The J gene is TRBJ1-1, the V gene TRBV12-3 or TRBV12-4; D possibly corresponds to TRBD1 (5 bases). Between the trimmed V and J ends, which lost 3 bases and 1 base, there was a span of 6 bases. This CDR3 region has 13 residues. The CDR3 region is CASSLGTNTEAFF. As DNA, the CDR3 is TGTGCCAGCAGTTTGGGGACGAACACTGAAGCTTTCTTT.

This chain uses TRBV3-1 (or the pseudogene TRBV3-2) with TRBJ2-5; D may correspond to TRBD1 or TRBD2 (6 bases each). Trimming shortened V by 0 bases and J by 5 bases, and 13 bases separated the two germline ends. The CDR3 extends over 15 amino acids. Germline lookup yields CDR1 LGHDT and CDR2 YNNKEL (reference sequence). In DNA form, the CDR3 reads TGTGCCAGCAGCCAAGATAGCGCGGGACACGAGACCCAGTACTTC. Its protein product is CASSQDSAGHETQYF.

This clone has a single count. The chain combines TRBV7-2 with TRBJ1-2; D uncertain. V lost 5 bases and J 1 base, leaving 20 bases between the germline ends. This CDR3 region has 17 residues. Germline V gene sequence: CDR1 SGHTA, CDR2 FQGNSA. In DNA form, the CDR3 reads TGTGCCAGCAGCCCTCCTCTACCCGGGATAGTTAACTATGGCTACACCTTC. Protein sequence: CASSPPLPGIVNYGYTF.

The V and J genes are TRBV7-8 and TRBJ1-2, with D possibly matching TRBD1 (5 bases). The V end was cut by 3 bases, the J end by 4 bases, with 9 bases between. This CDR3 comprises 13 residues. Germline values: CDR1 SGHVS, CDR2 FQNEAQ. CDR3: CASSFGTAYGYTF. The CDR3 DNA reads TGTGCCAGCAGCTTCGGGACGGCCTATGGCTACACCTTC.

The J gene is TRBJ1-2, the V gene TRBV28; D remains unclear. The germline V gene has CDR1 MDHEN and CDR2 SYDVKM. V was shortened by 8 bases and J by 2 bases, with 6 bases between the two germline ends. This CDR3 comprises 11 residues. The CDR3 sequence is CASEGNYGYTF. DNA of the CDR3: TGTGCCAGCGAAGGAAACTATGGCTACACCTTC.

DNA for the CDR3: TGTGCCACCAGCAGAGATGGGAACCAACCCCAGCATTTT. Its protein is CATSRDGNQPQHF. V gene TRBV15 combines with J gene TRBJ1-5; no clear D gene. Trimming cost V 0 bases and J 10 bases, with 10 bases left between them. The CDR3 is made up of 13 amino acids. From germline, CDR1 is LNHNV and CDR2 YYDKDF (reference sequence).

The chain is built from TRBV6-2 or TRBV6-3 and TRBJ2-2, with 10 bases lining up with TRBD2. V gave up 2 bases and J gave up 6 bases; unmatched junction bases: 12. The V gene's germline CDR1 is MNHEY and CDR2 SVGEGT. CDR3 length: 18 residues. CDR3 amino acids: CASSYPPLLAGFSGELFF. In nucleotides, the CDR3 is TGTGCCAGCAGTTACCCGCCGTTACTAGCGGGATTTTCCGGGGAGCTGTTTTTT.

This chain links TRBV9 with TRBJ1-3, with a weak D call TRBD1 (6 bases). The CDR3 is 15 amino acids. The V end was cut by 0 bases, the J end by 6 bases, with 13 bases between. Germline V gene data show CDR1 as SGDLS and CDR2 as YYNGEE. The CDR3 sequence is CASSVGTGHPNTIYF. The DNA for the CDR3 is TGTGCCAGCAGCGTAGGAACGGGACACCCAAACACCATATATTTT.

The V gene is TRBV27, the J gene TRBJ1-1; 9 nucleotides line up with TRBD1. The junction had 8 bases not matched to a gene; V was cut back by 0 bases and J by 6 bases. This CDR3 is built from 16 residues. Germline CDR1 is MNHEY and CDR2 is SMNVEV (reference sequence). The CDR3 here is CASSLSPRTGVPEAFF. CDR3 nucleotide sequence: TGTGCCAGCAGTTTATCCCCCCGGACAGGGGTTCCTGAAGCTTTCTTT.

The CDR3 loop reads CASSLAALNNEQFF. The CDR3 DNA follows: TGCGCCAGCAGCTTGGCCGCCTTAAACAATGAGCAGTTCTTC. The rearrangement uses TRBV5-1 and TRBJ2-1, with D unclear. The V end lost 0 bases, the J end lost 5 bases, and 9 bases lay between the germline ends. The CDR3 extends over 14 amino acids. The germline V gene encodes CDR1 SGHRS and CDR2 YFSETQ.

The J gene is TRBJ1-2, the V gene TRBV9; D uncertain. There are 14 residues in the CDR3. CDR1 and CDR2 from the germline V gene are SGDLS and YYNGEE. V lost 0 bases and J lost 2, with 8 bases in between. In DNA form, the CDR3 reads TGTGCCAGCAGCGTAGATCGGGAGAACTATGGCTACACCTTC. It encodes CASSVDRENYGYTF.

The V and J genes are TRBV28 and TRBJ1-2, with D possibly matching TRBD1 (5 bases). Germline V gives CDR1 MDHEN, CDR2 SYDVKM. Trimming took 8 bases from V and 1 from J, leaving 17 bases between them. This CDR3 has 15 residues. The CDR3 nucleotides read TGTGCCAGCTTACTCTCCGGGACGGTTAACTATGGCTACACCTTC. The encoded protein is CASLLSGTVNYGYTF.

V usage is TRBV7-8 and J usage is TRBJ1-5; 8 bases map to TRBD1. This CDR3 has 19 amino acids. The germline gives CDR1 SGHVS, CDR2 FQNEAQ. Trimming at V came to 0 bases and at J to 7 bases, leaving 17 bases not matched to a gene. The CDR3 sequence: CASSLARGQDTVGEQPQHF. The CDR3 DNA follows: TGTGCCAGCAGCTTAGCGCGGGGACAGGACACCGTGGGGGAGCAGCCCCAGCATTTT.

The chain uses TRBV30 and TRBJ2-3; 9 bases line up with TRBD2. CDR3 length equals 13 residues. Germline values: CDR1 GTSNPN, CDR2 SVGIG (reference sequence). V lost 6 bases to trimming and J lost 8 bases; unmatched junction nucleotides: 9. CDR3 amino acids: CACLSRGGVTQYF. The CDR3, as DNA: TGTGCCTGCCTCTCGCGGGGGGGCGTTACGCAGTATTTT.

The chain combines TRBV2 with TRBJ2-7; the match to TRBD1 covers 9 bases. The V and J ends lost 3 bases and 5 bases, in that order; junction bases with no gene match: 8. Germline CDR1 reads SNHLY; CDR2 reads FYNNEI. This CDR3 region has 15 residues. The CDR3 DNA reads as TGTGCCAGCAGTGATGAGGGACAGGGAACCGACGAGCAGTACTTC. Protein product: CASSDEGQGTDEQYF.